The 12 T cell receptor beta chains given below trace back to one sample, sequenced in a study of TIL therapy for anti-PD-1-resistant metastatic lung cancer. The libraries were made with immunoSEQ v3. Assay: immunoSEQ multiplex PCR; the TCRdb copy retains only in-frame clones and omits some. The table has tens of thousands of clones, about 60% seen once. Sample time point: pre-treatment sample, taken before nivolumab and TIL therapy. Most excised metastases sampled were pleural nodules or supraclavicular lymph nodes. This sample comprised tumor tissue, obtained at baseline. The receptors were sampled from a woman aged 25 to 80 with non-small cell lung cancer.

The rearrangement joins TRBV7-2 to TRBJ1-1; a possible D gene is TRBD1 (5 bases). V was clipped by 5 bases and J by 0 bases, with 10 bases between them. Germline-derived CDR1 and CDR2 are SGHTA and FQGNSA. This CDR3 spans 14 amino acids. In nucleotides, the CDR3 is TGTGCCAGCAGCCCAGGGACCCTGAACACTGAAGCTTTCTTT. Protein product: CASSPGTLNTEAFF.

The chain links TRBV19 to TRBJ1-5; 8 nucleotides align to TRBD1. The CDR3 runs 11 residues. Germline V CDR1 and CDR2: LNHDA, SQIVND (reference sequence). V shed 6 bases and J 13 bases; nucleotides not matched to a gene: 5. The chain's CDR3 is CASSQGQGQHF. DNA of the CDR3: TGTGCCAGTAGCCAAGGACAGGGACAGCATTTT.

CDR3 sequence reads: CASSVTGYNTEAFF. The CDR3 DNA reads as TGTGCCAGCAGCGTCACAGGGTACAACACTGAAGCTTTCTTT. The chain joins TRBV7-9 to TRBJ1-1; D possibly corresponds to TRBD1 (6 bases). With 5 bases removed from V and 2 bases from J, the gap between germline ends came to 12 bases. Germline V gene data show CDR1 as SEHNR and CDR2 as FQNEAQ (reference sequence). The CDR3 length is 14 residues.

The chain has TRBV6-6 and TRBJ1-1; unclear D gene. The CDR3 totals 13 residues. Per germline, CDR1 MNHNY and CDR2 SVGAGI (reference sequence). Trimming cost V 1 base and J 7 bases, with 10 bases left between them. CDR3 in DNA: TGTGCCAGCAGTTACTACAGCATAGATGAAGCTTTCTTT. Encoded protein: CASSYYSIDEAFF.

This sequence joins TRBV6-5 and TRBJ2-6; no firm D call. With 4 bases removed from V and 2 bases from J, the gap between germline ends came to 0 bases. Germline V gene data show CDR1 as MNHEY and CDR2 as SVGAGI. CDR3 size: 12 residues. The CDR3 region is CASSSGANVLTF. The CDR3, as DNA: TGTGCCAGCAGTTCTGGGGCCAACGTCCTGACTTTC.

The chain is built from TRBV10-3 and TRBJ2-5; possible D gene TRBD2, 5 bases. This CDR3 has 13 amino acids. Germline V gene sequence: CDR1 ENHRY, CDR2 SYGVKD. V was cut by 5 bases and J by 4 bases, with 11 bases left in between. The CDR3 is CAISTSRGETQYF. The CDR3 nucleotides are TGTGCCATCAGTACGTCCCGGGGAGAGACCCAGTACTTC.

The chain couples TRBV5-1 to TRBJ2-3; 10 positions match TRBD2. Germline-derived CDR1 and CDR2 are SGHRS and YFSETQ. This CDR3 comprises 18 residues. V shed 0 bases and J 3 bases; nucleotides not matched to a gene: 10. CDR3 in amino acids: CASSLVSGRAVETDTQYF. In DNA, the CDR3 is TGCGCCAGCAGCTTGGTCAGCGGGAGGGCGGTAGAGACAGATACGCAGTATTTT.

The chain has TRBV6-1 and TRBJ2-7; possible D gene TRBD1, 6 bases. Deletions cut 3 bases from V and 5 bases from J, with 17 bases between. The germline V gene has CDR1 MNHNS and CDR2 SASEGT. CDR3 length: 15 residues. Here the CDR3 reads CASSEFRGRGDEQYF. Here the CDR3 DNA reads TGTGCCAGCAGTGAGTTCCGCGGCAGGGGTGACGAGCAGTACTTC.

Here the CDR3 DNA reads TGTGCCAGCAGCTTGGCGGATAGTAGCAATCAGCCCCAGCATTTT. It encodes CASSLADSSNQPQHF. The rearrangement joins TRBV5-5 to TRBJ1-5; D is unresolved. The CDR3 is 15 residues long. Germline CDR1 reads SGHKS; CDR2 reads YYEKEE (reference sequence). Trimming left V 0 bases short and J 0 bases short, with 7 bases between.

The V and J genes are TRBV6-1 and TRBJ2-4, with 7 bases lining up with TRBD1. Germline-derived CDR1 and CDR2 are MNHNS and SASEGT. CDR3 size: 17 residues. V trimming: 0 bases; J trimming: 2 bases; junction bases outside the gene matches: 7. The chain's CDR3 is CASSEAPTGVSKNIQYF. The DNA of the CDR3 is TGTGCCAGCAGTGAAGCTCCAACAGGGGTATCCAAAAACATTCAGTACTTC.

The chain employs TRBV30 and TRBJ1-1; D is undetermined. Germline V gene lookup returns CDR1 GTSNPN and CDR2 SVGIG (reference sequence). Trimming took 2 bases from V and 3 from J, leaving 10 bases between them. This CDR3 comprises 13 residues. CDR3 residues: CAWSLRRDTEAFF. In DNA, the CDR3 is TGTGCCTGGAGTCTTAGGAGGGACACTGAAGCTTTCTTT.

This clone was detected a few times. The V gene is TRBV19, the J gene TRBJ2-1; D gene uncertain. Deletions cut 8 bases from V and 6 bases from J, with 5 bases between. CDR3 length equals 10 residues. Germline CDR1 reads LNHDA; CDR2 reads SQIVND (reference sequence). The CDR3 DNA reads TGTGCCAGTGAGTCCAATGAGCAGTTCTTC. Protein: CASESNEQFF.